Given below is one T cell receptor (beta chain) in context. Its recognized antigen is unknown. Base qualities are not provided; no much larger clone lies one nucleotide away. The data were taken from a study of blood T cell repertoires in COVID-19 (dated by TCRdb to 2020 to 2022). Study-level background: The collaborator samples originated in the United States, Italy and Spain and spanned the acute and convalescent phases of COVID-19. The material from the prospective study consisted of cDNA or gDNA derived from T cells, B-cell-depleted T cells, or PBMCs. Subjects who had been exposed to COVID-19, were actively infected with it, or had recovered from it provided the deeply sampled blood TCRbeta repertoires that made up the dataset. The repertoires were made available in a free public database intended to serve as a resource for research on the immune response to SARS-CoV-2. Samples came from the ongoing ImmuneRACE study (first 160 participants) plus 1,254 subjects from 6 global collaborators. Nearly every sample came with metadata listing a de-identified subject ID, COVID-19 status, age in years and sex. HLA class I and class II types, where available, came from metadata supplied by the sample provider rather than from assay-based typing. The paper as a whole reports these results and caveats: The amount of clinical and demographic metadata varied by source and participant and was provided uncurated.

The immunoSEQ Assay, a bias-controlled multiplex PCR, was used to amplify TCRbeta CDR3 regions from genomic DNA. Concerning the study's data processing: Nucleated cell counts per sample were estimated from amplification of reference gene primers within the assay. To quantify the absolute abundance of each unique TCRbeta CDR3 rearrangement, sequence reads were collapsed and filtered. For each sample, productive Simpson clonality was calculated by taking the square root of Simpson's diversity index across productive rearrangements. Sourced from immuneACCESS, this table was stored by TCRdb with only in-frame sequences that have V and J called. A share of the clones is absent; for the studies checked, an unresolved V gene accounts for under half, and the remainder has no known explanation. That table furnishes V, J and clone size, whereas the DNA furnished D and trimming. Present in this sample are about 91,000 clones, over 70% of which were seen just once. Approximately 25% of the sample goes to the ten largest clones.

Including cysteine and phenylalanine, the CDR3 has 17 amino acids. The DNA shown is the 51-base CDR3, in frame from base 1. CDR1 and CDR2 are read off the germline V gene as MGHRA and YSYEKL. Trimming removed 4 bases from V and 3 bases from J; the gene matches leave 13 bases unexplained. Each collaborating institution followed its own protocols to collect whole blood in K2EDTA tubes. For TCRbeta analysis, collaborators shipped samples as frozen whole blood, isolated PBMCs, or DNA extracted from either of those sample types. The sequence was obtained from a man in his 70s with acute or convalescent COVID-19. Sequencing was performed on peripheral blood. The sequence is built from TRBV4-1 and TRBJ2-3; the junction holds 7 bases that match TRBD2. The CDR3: CASSPVGGSLRTDTQYF. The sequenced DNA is TGCGCCAGCAGCCCCGTAGGCGGGAGCCTACGAACAGATACGCAGTATTTT.